The 28 T cell receptor beta chains below were found in one sample sequenced in a study of blood T cells in healthy people across ages. A J-beta primer mix and a sample-barcoded 5' primer were used in a second PCR of roughly 6 to 11 cycles. A single record per CDR3 protein comes from TCRdb applying MiXCR to the 5' RACE reads. This table has approximately 1,100,000 distinct CDR3 sequences, 45% appearing once. Sequencing was done on a sample of blood. The source of these receptors is a woman aged 60-70 years in good health.

In regard to this clonotype: At one end, the junction sequence differs from germline, possibly due to a read error. This chain connects TRBV12-3 or TRBV12-4 to TRBJ2-7; 11 bases match TRBD1. The CDR3 length is 14 residues. CDR3 bases: TGTGCCAGCGGTCGGACAGGGGGCTCCTACGAGCGGTACTTC. This translates into CASGRTGGSYERYF.

This chain joins TRBV24-1 and TRBJ2-1, with D possibly being TRBD1 (6 bases). V was clipped by 4 bases and J by 5 bases, with 14 bases between them. Germline V gene data show CDR1 as KGHDR and CDR2 as SFDVKD. The CDR3 has 15 residues. The CDR3 loop is CATSELRTAHNEQFF. CDR3 DNA: TGTGCCACCAGTGAACTCCGGACAGCGCACAATGAGCAGTTCTTC.

The rearrangement uses TRBV20-1 and TRBJ2-3, with 11 bases that match TRBD2. CDR3 length: 15 amino acids. Germline CDR1 reads DFQATT; CDR2 reads SNEGSKA (reference sequence). Germline trimming cut 6 bases from V and 4 bases from J; bases unmatched to any gene: 9. This CDR3 is CSAPKTSGISDTQYF. The CDR3 region has the DNA TGCAGTGCCCCTAAGACTAGCGGGATCTCAGATACGCAGTATTTT.

This clonotype was found once. This chain links TRBV6-1 with TRBJ2-2; 10 bases fit TRBD2. V was clipped by 8 bases and J by 6 bases; unmatched bases: 24. This CDR3 has 20 residues. Germline V gene sequence: CDR1 MNHNS, CDR2 SASEGT. In nucleotides, the CDR3 is TGTGCCAGCCTCAATACCCTGATAGCAGCGGGAGGGTCTCGGCCCGGGGAGCTGTTTTTT. It codes for CASLNTLIAAGGSRPGELFF.

The chain carries TRBV15 and TRBJ2-7, with 8 bases that match TRBD1. Germline assignment: CDR1 LNHNV and CDR2 YYDKDF (reference sequence). The CDR3 is 13 residues long. V dropped 7 bases and J dropped 3; count of bases not matched to a gene: 5. CDR3 sequence: CATTDRDIYEQYF. The CDR3 bases are TGTGCCACCACGGACAGGGACATCTACGAGCAGTACTTC.

V gene TRBV29-1 combines with J gene TRBJ2-6, with D perhaps matching TRBD1 or TRBD2 (5 bases each). The CDR3 is 17 residues long. The V and J ends lost 6 bases and 0 bases respectively, with 18 bases between them. From germline, CDR1 is SQVTM and CDR2 ANQGSEA. The CDR3 coding sequence is TGCAGCGTGGCAGGAAGGGGAGCCCCCTCTGGGGCCAACGTCCTGACTTTC. Amino acid sequence: CSVAGRGAPSGANVLTF.

This clonotype was counted ten times or more. The chain has TRBV27 and TRBJ1-4; no clear D. The ends were cut back, 4 bases at V and 3 bases at J, with 15 bases in the middle. The germline CDR1 and CDR2 sequences are MNHEY and SMNVEV (reference sequence). The CDR3 has 16 residues. CDR3 loop: CASSSSLWVPNEKLFF. The CDR3 coding sequence is TGTGCCAGCAGTTCTAGCCTATGGGTCCCTAATGAAAAACTGTTTTTT.

This chain links TRBV29-1 with TRBJ2-3, with D perhaps being TRBD1 or TRBD2 (5 bases each). The germline V gene encodes CDR1 SQVTM and CDR2 ANQGSEA. CDR3 length: 12 amino acids. V gave up 2 bases and J gave up 8 bases, with 11 bases separating them. CDR3 sequence (DNA): TGCAGCGTTGAAACGGGGCCCAGTACGCAGTATTTT. It codes for CSVETGPSTQYF.

The chain combines TRBV7-8 with TRBJ2-7; a weak D match, TRBD2 (5 bases). The length of the CDR3 is 16 residues. With 5 bases removed from V and 4 bases from J, the gap between germline ends came to 21 bases. Looked up from germline, CDR1 is SGHVS and CDR2 is FQNEAQ. The CDR3 is CASSSEITRARYEQYF. The CDR3 coding sequence is TGTGCCAGCAGCAGTGAGATTACGAGGGCGCGTTACGAGCAGTACTTC.

There are a few counts of this clonotype. This sequence joins TRBV7-8 and TRBJ2-4; D not resolved. Germline lookup yields CDR1 SGHVS and CDR2 FQNEAQ. The CDR3 runs to 16 residues. V gave up 2 bases and J gave up 0 bases, with 11 bases separating them. CDR3 residues: CASSLSRPGAKNIQYF. Written as DNA, the CDR3 is TGTGCCAGCAGCTTATCCCGCCCGGGAGCCAAAAACATTCAGTACTTC.

This clonotype was counted ten times or more. A read error may be the cause here, since a much bigger clone is one base away. The V and J genes are TRBV27 and TRBJ2-1; 8 nucleotides match TRBD2. CDR3 size: 16 residues. After removal of 3 bases from V and 15 bases from J, the junction contained 19 bases not matched to a gene. Germline loops: CDR1 MNHEY, CDR2 SMNVEV (reference sequence). The CDR3: CASSFQGRAGVDKRFF. Here the CDR3 DNA reads TGTGCCAGCAGTTTTCAGGGACGAGCGGGAGTTGATAAGCGGTTCTTC.

J is TRBJ1-2 and V is TRBV15, with D unclear. The CDR3 sequence is 12 residues long. CDR1 and CDR2 from the germline V gene are LNHNV and YYDKDF (reference sequence). The V and J ends lost 5 bases and 7 bases respectively, with 11 bases between them. The CDR3 sequence is CATSDLGAGYTF. The CDR3 nucleotides read TGTGCCACCAGCGACCTTGGAGCTGGCTACACCTTC.

The CDR3 nucleotides are TGTGCCAGCTCGCCGGGGACCGCCGGTGAGCAGTTCTTC. Translated, it gives CASSPGTAGEQFF. The genes are TRBV11-1 and TRBJ2-1; D possibly matches TRBD1 or TRBD2 (5 bases each). The germline gives CDR1 SGHAT, CDR2 FQDESV (reference sequence). Trimming cost V 8 bases and J 9 bases, with 17 bases left between them. The CDR3 is 13 amino acids.

V is TRBV4-1 and J is TRBJ2-1, with D maybe TRBD2 (6 bases). This CDR3 comprises 17 residues. The germline CDR1 and CDR2 sequences are MGHRA and YSYEKL. V lost 1 base to trimming and J lost 4 bases, with 17 bases between them. The CDR3 reads CASSQGRGADEYNEQFF. CDR3 sequence (DNA): TGCGCCAGCAGCCAAGGGCGGGGTGCCGACGAATACAATGAGCAGTTCTTC.

This clonotype has more than one count but fewer than ten. The J gene is TRBJ2-3, the V gene TRBV5-1; TRBD1 matches at 7 bases. The CDR3 runs 15 residues. With V trimmed by 6 bases and J by 2 bases, 9 bases remained unmatched. Germline CDR1 is SGHRS and CDR2 is YFSETQ. The CDR3, as DNA: TGCGCCAGCACCCTCGAGGGGGCGTACACAGATACGCAGTATTTT. It yields the protein CASTLEGAYTDTQYF.

The chain recombines TRBV29-1 with TRBJ2-1; no firm D call. CDR3 size: 11 residues. Trimming took 7 bases from V and 3 from J, leaving 7 bases between them. CDR1 and CDR2 (germline): SQVTM, ANQGSEA. The CDR3 coding sequence is TGCAGCGGTGTCTTCTACAATGAGCAGTTCTTC. It is translated as CSGVFYNEQFF.

The chain combines TRBV30 with TRBJ1-5; no clear D. V was clipped by 1 base and J by 4 bases, with 11 bases between them. In germline, CDR1 is GTSNPN, CDR2 SVGIG (reference sequence). CDR3 length: 14 residues. CDR3 in DNA: TGTGCCTGGAGTGCGGCGGCAGTTAATCAGCCCCAGCATTTT. Its translation: CAWSAAAVNQPQHF.

For the CDR3, the DNA is TGTGCCAGCAGCTTACTCGTCCAGGGAACACCCCTCCACTTT. Its protein is CASSLLVQGTPLHF. The chain has TRBV7-9 and TRBJ1-6; D possibly corresponds to TRBD1 (5 bases). From germline, CDR1 is SEHNR and CDR2 FQNEAQ (reference sequence). This CDR3 spans 14 amino acids. Deletions cut 2 bases from V and 11 bases from J, with 13 bases between.

Ten or more counts support this clonotype. The rearrangement uses TRBV24-1 and TRBJ2-6; 8 bases align to TRBD1. CDR3 size: 21 residues. The trim removed 0 bases at V and 3 bases at J, leaving 15 bases unmatched. From germline, CDR1 is KGHDR and CDR2 SFDVKD. DNA of the CDR3: TGTGCCACCAGTGATTTGCTTGTACCGTCAGGGGGCCCCCATGGGGCCAACGTCCTGACTTTC. Encoded protein: CATSDLLVPSGGPHGANVLTF.

V and J are TRBV30 and TRBJ2-7; maybe TRBD2 (6 bases). Per germline, CDR1 GTSNPN and CDR2 SVGIG (reference sequence). The CDR3 spans 14 residues. Trimming removed 3 bases from V and 0 bases from J, with 12 bases in between. CDR3 region: CAWRLAGRSYEQYF. The CDR3 coding sequence is TGTGCCTGGAGATTGGCGGGACGCTCCTACGAGCAGTACTTC.

This clonotype turned up a few times. This chain joins TRBV2 and TRBJ2-6; maybe TRBD1 (5 bases). V lost 4 bases and J 1 base, leaving 17 bases between the germline ends. Germline CDR1 reads SNHLY; CDR2 reads FYNNEI. This CDR3 is 18 amino acids long. The CDR3 here is CASSGRQGLLSGANVLTF. The CDR3 DNA is TGTGCCAGCAGTGGAAGGCAGGGCTTGTTGTCTGGGGCCAACGTCCTGACTTTC.

The V call is TRBV5-1, the J call TRBJ2-1; D is ambiguous. The germline V gene encodes CDR1 SGHRS and CDR2 YFSETQ. This CDR3 has 11 residues. The V end lost 4 bases, the J end lost 10 bases, and 9 bases lay between the germline ends. The CDR3 DNA follows: TGCGCCAGCAGCCCTGGTGTAGAGCAGTTCTTC. Encoded protein: CASSPGVEQFF.

The V gene is TRBV10-3, the J gene TRBJ2-3; D tentatively reads TRBD1 or TRBD2 (5 bases each). CDR3 length equals 13 residues. Trimming removed 6 bases at V and 1 base at J, with 8 bases between. In germline, CDR1 is ENHRY, CDR2 SYGVKD. The CDR3 DNA follows: TGTGCCATCAGCGTGGGGGGCACAGATACGCAGTATTTT. It codes for CAISVGGTDTQYF.

The rearrangement uses TRBV3-1 and TRBJ1-2, with 7 bases identical to TRBD1. V was pared by 4 bases and J by 8 bases, with 4 bases of the junction left unmatched. CDR3 length equals 12 residues. Germline V gives CDR1 LGHDT, CDR2 YNNKEL (reference sequence). Written as DNA, the CDR3 is TGTGCCAGCAGCCCCCAGGGGGAGGGCTACACCTTC. Its translation is CASSPQGEGYTF.

This chain joins TRBV6-1 and TRBJ2-7; D is unclear. Trimming took off 11 bases at V and 0 bases at J, with 17 bases between the two ends. CDR3 size: 14 residues. Looked up from germline, CDR1 is MNHNS and CDR2 is SASEGT. This CDR3 reads CACIGPLPSYEQYF. The CDR3 DNA reads as TGTGCCTGTATCGGCCCCCTTCCCTCCTACGAGCAGTACTTC.

The J gene is TRBJ2-3, the V gene TRBV4-1; D is unresolved. Germline lookup yields CDR1 MGHRA and CDR2 YSYEKL. Trimming stripped 0 bases from V and 4 bases from J, with 5 bases between. The CDR3 is made up of 13 amino acids. The CDR3 bases are TGCGCCAGCAGCCAAGAGGAGCCAGATACGCAGTATTTT. Its translation: CASSQEEPDTQYF.

This clonotype came up a few times. The chain uses TRBV15 and TRBJ2-3; 10 bases line up with TRBD2. Germline CDR1 and CDR2: LNHNV and YYDKDF (reference sequence). The CDR3 has 15 amino acids. The J segment lost 1 base and the V segment lost 4 bases, leaving 2 bases of the junction unmatched. The CDR3 DNA follows: TGTGCCACCAGCACCGGGACTAGCGGCACAGATACGCAGTATTTT. The encoded protein is CATSTGTSGTDTQYF.

CDR3: CSATPGTGGNEQYF. In nucleotides, the CDR3 is TGCAGTGCTACCCCCGGGACAGGGGGCAACGAGCAGTACTTC. The chain is built from TRBV20-1 and TRBJ2-7; TRBD1 matches at 12 bases. Germline CDR1 DFQATT, CDR2 SNEGSKA (reference sequence). The CDR3 spans 14 residues. V was clipped by 4 bases and J by 5 bases; unmatched bases: 6.